Listed below are T cell receptor beta chains from one sample, sequenced in a study of cytomegalovirus exposure and HLA in healthy donors. Generated by immunoSEQ multiplex PCR, the TCRdb table keeps only in-frame clones and is missing some. The table has roughly 240,000 clones, roughly 82% seen once; the top ten hold around 5%. The material sequenced was PBMCs. The receptors come from a woman aged 40 to 50 in good health and CMV-seropositive. CDR3s include the opening cysteine and the closing phenylalanine or tryptophan. The D gene is left open where the match is weak. The size of a clone is reported for some rows only, either as once, few or many, or as a class for expanded clones.

d_gene: TRBD1
v_gene: TRBV5-6
abundance: .
j_gene: TRBJ1-4
CDR3nt: TGTGCCAGCAGCTTCAGGGGGAGTGCAACTAATGAAAAACTGTTTTTT
CDR3aa: CASSFRGSATNEKLFF

d_gene: .
v_gene: TRBV29-1
abundance: once
j_gene: TRBJ2-5
CDR3nt: TGCAGCGTTGAACGGTCCCAAGAGACCCAGTACTTC
CDR3aa: CSVERSQETQYF

d_gene: .
v_gene: TRBV29-1
abundance: once
j_gene: TRBJ2-2
CDR3nt: TGCAGCGTTGATGGCCAGGGGAGCGGGGAGCTGTTTTTT
CDR3aa: CSVDGQGSGELFF

d_gene: TRBD1
v_gene: TRBV5-4
abundance: once
j_gene: TRBJ2-1
CDR3nt: TGTGCCAGCAGCGGTCGGACAGGGGACTACAATGAGCAGTTCTTC
CDR3aa: CASSGRTGDYNEQFF

d_gene: .
v_gene: TRBV19
abundance: .
j_gene: TRBJ1-2
CDR3nt: TGTGCCAGTAGTTTGGACAGTCTCTCATATGGCTACACCTTC
CDR3aa: CASSLDSLSYGYTF

d_gene: TRBD1
v_gene: TRBV7-2
abundance: few
j_gene: TRBJ2-7
CDR3nt: TGTGCCAGCAGCTTAGCGCACAGGGGGCCCTACGAGCAGTACTTC
CDR3aa: CASSLAHRGPYEQYF

d_gene: TRBD1
v_gene: TRBV13
abundance: .
j_gene: TRBJ1-3
CDR3nt: TGTGCCAGCAGCCCCAACAGGGGTGACTCTGGAAACACCATATATTTT
CDR3aa: CASSPNRGDSGNTIYF

d_gene: .
v_gene: TRBV11-2
abundance: .
j_gene: TRBJ1-2
CDR3nt: TGTGCCAGCAGCTTCAACTATGGGGGGGCAGAGACAGACTATGGCTACACCTTC
CDR3aa: CASSFNYGGAETDYGYTF

d_gene: TRBD2
v_gene: TRBV11-3
abundance: few
j_gene: TRBJ2-5
CDR3nt: TGTGCCAGCAGCTTAGGAGGGAGACTAGCGGGAGCCGTAGGAGAGACCCAGTACTTC
CDR3aa: CASSLGGRLAGAVGETQYF

d_gene: .
v_gene: TRBV15
abundance: .
j_gene: TRBJ2-6
CDR3nt: TGTGCCACCAGCAGACCGTCTTCCGGGGCCAACGTCCTGACTTTC
CDR3aa: CATSRPSSGANVLTF

d_gene: TRBD2
v_gene: TRBV14
abundance: .
j_gene: TRBJ2-5
CDR3nt: TGTGCCAGCAGCCAAGGACTAGCCTATGAGACCCAGTACTTC
CDR3aa: CASSQGLAYETQYF

d_gene: .
v_gene: TRBV19
abundance: .
j_gene: TRBJ1-6
CDR3nt: TGTGCCAGTAGTACGAGGACCTTGAGGGACACCTATAATTCACCCCTCCACTTT
CDR3aa: CASSTRTLRDTYNSPLHF

d_gene: TRBD1
v_gene: TRBV9
abundance: once
j_gene: TRBJ1-2
CDR3nt: TGTGCCAGCACCCCGGGACAGGGGGCACTATATGGCTACACCTTC
CDR3aa: CASTPGQGALYGYTF

d_gene: .
v_gene: TRBV7-3
abundance: .
j_gene: TRBJ2-3
CDR3nt: TGTGCCAGCAGCTTAAGGGGAGTAGGATCGACAGATACGCAGTATTTT
CDR3aa: CASSLRGVGSTDTQYF

d_gene: TRBD1
v_gene: TRBV4-2
abundance: .
j_gene: TRBJ2-7
CDR3nt: TGTGCCAGCAGCCTGGAACCGAGACAGGGCTACGAGCAGTACTTC
CDR3aa: CASSLEPRQGYEQYF

d_gene: TRBD1
v_gene: TRBV6-5
abundance: .
j_gene: TRBJ2-4
CDR3nt: TGTGCCAGCAGTCCCCAGGGGGTGGCCAAAAACATTCAGTACTTC
CDR3aa: CASSPQGVAKNIQYF

d_gene: TRBD1
v_gene: TRBV29-1
abundance: few
j_gene: TRBJ1-5
CDR3nt: TGCAGCGTGTGGGTGGGGACAGGGGGCAATCAGCCCCAGCATTTT
CDR3aa: CSVWVGTGGNQPQHF

d_gene: .
v_gene: TRBV10-1
abundance: .
j_gene: TRBJ2-7
CDR3nt: TGCGCCAGCAGTGAGGCAGGAAGAGACTACGAGCAGTACTTC
CDR3aa: CASSEAGRDYEQYF

d_gene: .
v_gene: TRBV6-6
abundance: .
j_gene: TRBJ1-2
CDR3nt: TGTGCCAGCAGCCCACAGGGTATCGACTATGGCTACACCTTC
CDR3aa: CASSPQGIDYGYTF

d_gene: .
v_gene: TRBV14
abundance: .
j_gene: TRBJ2-7
CDR3nt: TGTGCCAGCAGCCTCCGGGGGGGACAGGGATTCGAGCAGTACTTC
CDR3aa: CASSLRGGQGFEQYF

d_gene: TRBD2
v_gene: TRBV6-1
abundance: few
j_gene: TRBJ2-7
CDR3nt: TGTGCCAGCAGTGTGCGGGGGTCGGAGCAGTACTTC
CDR3aa: CASSVRGSEQYF

d_gene: .
v_gene: TRBV7-8
abundance: .
j_gene: TRBJ1-4
CDR3nt: TGTGCCAGCAGCTTAGCCACGACAGGTTCTAATGAAAAACTGTTTTTT
CDR3aa: CASSLATTGSNEKLFF

d_gene: .
v_gene: TRBV11-2
abundance: .
j_gene: TRBJ1-1
CDR3nt: TGTGCCAGCAGCCCCTTGGGGAGAGGGAACACTGAAGCTTTCTTT
CDR3aa: CASSPLGRGNTEAFF

d_gene: .
v_gene: TRBV7-8
abundance: .
j_gene: TRBJ2-1
CDR3nt: TGTGCCAGCAGCTTTGGAGGTAGTCTAGCTTACTACAATGAGCAGTTCTTC
CDR3aa: CASSFGGSLAYYNEQFF

d_gene: TRBD2
v_gene: TRBV19
abundance: .
j_gene: TRBJ2-1
CDR3nt: TGTGCCAGTAGTAAAGGACTAGCGGGAGGGAGAGTCTCCTACAATGAGCAGTTCTTC
CDR3aa: CASSKGLAGGRVSYNEQFF

d_gene: .
v_gene: TRBV7-8
abundance: .
j_gene: TRBJ1-2
CDR3nt: TGTGCCAGCAGCTACCGGGGGGCCGGCTATGGCTACACCTTC
CDR3aa: CASSYRGAGYGYTF

d_gene: TRBD1
v_gene: TRBV27
abundance: .
j_gene: TRBJ2-5
CDR3nt: TGTGCCAGCAGTTCCCTACAGGGGGCAGGGGAGACCCAGTACTTC
CDR3aa: CASSSLQGAGETQYF

d_gene: TRBD1
v_gene: TRBV4-1
abundance: .
j_gene: TRBJ1-6
CDR3nt: TGCGCCAGCAGCCAAGGCAGGGGGCCTCCCCGTTATAATTCACCCCTCCACTTT
CDR3aa: CASSQGRGPPRYNSPLHF

d_gene: TRBD2
v_gene: TRBV7-2
abundance: .
j_gene: TRBJ2-3
CDR3nt: TGTGCCAGCAGCTCCCGGACTAGCGGGACAGATACGCAGTATTTT
CDR3aa: CASSSRTSGTDTQYF

d_gene: TRBD2
v_gene: TRBV11-3
abundance: .
j_gene: TRBJ2-7
CDR3nt: TGTGCCAGCAGCCTACCGTGGGGAGCGGGAGGATCCTACGAGCAGTACTTC
CDR3aa: CASSLPWGAGGSYEQYF

d_gene: .
v_gene: TRBV7-9
abundance: once
j_gene: TRBJ2-7
CDR3nt: TGTTCCAGCAGCAACAGCTACGAGCAGTACTTC
CDR3aa: CSSSNSYEQYF

d_gene: TRBD1
v_gene: TRBV6-5
abundance: .
j_gene: TRBJ1-2
CDR3nt: TGTGCCAGCAGTTACACCTCGGGACAGGGCGGCTATGGCTACACCTTC
CDR3aa: CASSYTSGQGGYGYTF

d_gene: .
v_gene: TRBV9
abundance: .
j_gene: TRBJ2-7
CDR3nt: TGTGCCAGCAGCCTATACGGGAGGGGGCCCCCCTACGAGCAGTACTTC
CDR3aa: CASSLYGRGPPYEQYF

d_gene: .
v_gene: TRBV15
abundance: .
j_gene: TRBJ1-4
CDR3nt: TGTGCCACCAGCAGCCGCTCGACAGGACGTAATGAAAAACTGTTTTTT
CDR3aa: CATSSRSTGRNEKLFF

d_gene: TRBD2
v_gene: TRBV27
abundance: .
j_gene: TRBJ2-5
CDR3nt: TGTGCCAGCCTTGGGCGGGGGGTCTCTCAAGAGACCCAGTACTTC
CDR3aa: CASLGRGVSQETQYF

d_gene: TRBD1
v_gene: TRBV5-4
abundance: few
j_gene: TRBJ1-4
CDR3nt: TGTGCCAGCGGGCAGGACAGGGGGCCGGAAAAACTGTTTTTT
CDR3aa: CASGQDRGPEKLFF

d_gene: .
v_gene: TRBV2
abundance: .
j_gene: TRBJ1-5
CDR3nt: TGTGCCAGCAGTAACATTCAAGATAGCAATCAGCCCCAGCATTTT
CDR3aa: CASSNIQDSNQPQHF

d_gene: TRBD2
v_gene: TRBV4-2
abundance: .
j_gene: TRBJ2-7
CDR3nt: TGTGCCAGCAGCCATTCGCGGGGGAAGATCGAGCAGTACTTC
CDR3aa: CASSHSRGKIEQYF

d_gene: TRBD2
v_gene: TRBV5-1
abundance: .
j_gene: TRBJ2-1
CDR3nt: TGCGCCAGCAGCTTGCCACGTCCTAGCGGGAGGCGAGAGAGCTACAATGAGCAGTTCTTC
CDR3aa: CASSLPRPSGRRESYNEQFF

d_gene: TRBD2
v_gene: TRBV13
abundance: .
j_gene: TRBJ2-3
CDR3nt: TGTGCCAGCAGCTCGCGGGAGAGCACAGATACGCAGTATTTT
CDR3aa: CASSSRESTDTQYF

d_gene: .
v_gene: TRBV30
abundance: .
j_gene: TRBJ2-7
CDR3nt: TGTGCCTGGAGGGCCCCGGGGTTCTACGAGCAGTACTTC
CDR3aa: CAWRAPGFYEQYF

d_gene: TRBD1
v_gene: TRBV5-8
abundance: .
j_gene: TRBJ1-2
CDR3nt: TGTGCCAGCAGTCGGACAGGGGGTGGCTATGGCTACACCTTC
CDR3aa: CASSRTGGGYGYTF

d_gene: TRBD1
v_gene: TRBV27
abundance: .
j_gene: TRBJ2-6
CDR3nt: TGTGCCAGCAGCTCGGACAGGGCCTCTGGGGCCAACGTCCTGACTTTC
CDR3aa: CASSSDRASGANVLTF

d_gene: TRBD1
v_gene: TRBV5-4
abundance: .
j_gene: TRBJ2-5
CDR3nt: TGTGCCAGCAGCCCGGGACAGGGGGCGGGGGAGACCCAGTACTTC
CDR3aa: CASSPGQGAGETQYF